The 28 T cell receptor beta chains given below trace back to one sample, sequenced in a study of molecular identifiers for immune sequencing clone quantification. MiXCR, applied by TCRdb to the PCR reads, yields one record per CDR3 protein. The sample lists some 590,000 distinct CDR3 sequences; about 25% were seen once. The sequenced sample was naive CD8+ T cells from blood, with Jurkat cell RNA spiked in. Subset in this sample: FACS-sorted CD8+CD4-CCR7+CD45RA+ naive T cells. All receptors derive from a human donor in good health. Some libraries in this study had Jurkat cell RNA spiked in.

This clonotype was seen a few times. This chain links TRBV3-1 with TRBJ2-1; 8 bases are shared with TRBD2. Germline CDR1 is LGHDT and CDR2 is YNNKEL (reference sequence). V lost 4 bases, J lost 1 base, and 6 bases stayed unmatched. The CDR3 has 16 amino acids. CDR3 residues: CASSLGVAGSYNEQFF. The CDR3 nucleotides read TGTGCCAGCAGCCTAGGGGTAGCGGGATCCTACAATGAGCAGTTCTTC.

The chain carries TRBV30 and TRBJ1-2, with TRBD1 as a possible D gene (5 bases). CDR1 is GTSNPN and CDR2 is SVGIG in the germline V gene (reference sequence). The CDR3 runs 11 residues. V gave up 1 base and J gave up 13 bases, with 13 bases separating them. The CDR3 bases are TGTGCCTGGAGTGAGGACATCACAACCACCTTC. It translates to CAWSEDITTTF.

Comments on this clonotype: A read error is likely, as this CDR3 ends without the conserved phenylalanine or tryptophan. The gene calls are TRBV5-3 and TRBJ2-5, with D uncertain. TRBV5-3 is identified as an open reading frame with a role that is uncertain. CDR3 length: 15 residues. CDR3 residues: CASSSRPARPETQYL. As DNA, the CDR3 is TGTGCCAGCAGCTCACGACCAGCCCGCCCAGAGACCCAGTACCTC.

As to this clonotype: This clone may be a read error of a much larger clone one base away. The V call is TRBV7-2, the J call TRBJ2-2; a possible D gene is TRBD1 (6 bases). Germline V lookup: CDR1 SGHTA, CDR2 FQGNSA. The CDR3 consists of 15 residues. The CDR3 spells CASSLVRTATGKLFF. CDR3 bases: TGTGCCAGCAGCTTAGTTAGGACAGCCACCGGGAAGCTGTTTTTT.

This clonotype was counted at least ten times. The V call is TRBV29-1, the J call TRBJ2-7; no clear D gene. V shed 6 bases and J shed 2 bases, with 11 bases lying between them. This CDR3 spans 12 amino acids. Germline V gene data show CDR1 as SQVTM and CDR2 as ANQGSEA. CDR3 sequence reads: CSVPDGPYEQYF. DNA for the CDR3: TGCAGCGTACCCGACGGACCCTACGAGCAGTACTTC.

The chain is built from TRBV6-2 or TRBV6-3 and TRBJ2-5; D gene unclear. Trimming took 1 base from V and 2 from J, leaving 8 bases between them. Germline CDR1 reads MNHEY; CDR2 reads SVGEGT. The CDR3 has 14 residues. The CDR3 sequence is CASSYFPAQETQYF. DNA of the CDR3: TGTGCCAGCAGTTACTTTCCAGCACAAGAGACCCAGTACTTC.

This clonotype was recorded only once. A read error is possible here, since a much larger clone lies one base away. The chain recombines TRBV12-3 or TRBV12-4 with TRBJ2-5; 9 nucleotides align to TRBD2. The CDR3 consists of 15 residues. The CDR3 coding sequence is TGTGCCAGCAGTTTAAGCGGGGGGAACCAAGAGACCCAGCACTTC. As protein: CASSLSGGNQETQHF.

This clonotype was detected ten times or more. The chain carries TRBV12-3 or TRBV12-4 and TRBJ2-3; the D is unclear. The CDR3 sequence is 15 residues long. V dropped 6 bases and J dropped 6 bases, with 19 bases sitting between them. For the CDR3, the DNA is TGTGCCAGCAGCCAAGGCGACTTTAGCTTTGATACGCAGTATTTT. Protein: CASSQGDFSFDTQYF.

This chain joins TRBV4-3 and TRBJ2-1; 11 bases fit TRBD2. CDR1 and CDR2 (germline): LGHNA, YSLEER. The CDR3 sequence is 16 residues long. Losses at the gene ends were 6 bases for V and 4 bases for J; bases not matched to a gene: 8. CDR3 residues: CASRRSTSGTYNEQFF. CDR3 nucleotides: TGCGCCAGCAGAAGATCGACTAGCGGGACTTACAATGAGCAGTTCTTC.

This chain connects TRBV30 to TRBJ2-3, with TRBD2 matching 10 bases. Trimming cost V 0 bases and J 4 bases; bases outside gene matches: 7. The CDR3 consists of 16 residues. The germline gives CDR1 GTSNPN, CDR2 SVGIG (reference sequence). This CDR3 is CAWSVGLAGVSDTQYF. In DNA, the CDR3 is TGTGCCTGGAGTGTGGGGCTAGCGGGAGTTTCAGATACGCAGTATTTT.

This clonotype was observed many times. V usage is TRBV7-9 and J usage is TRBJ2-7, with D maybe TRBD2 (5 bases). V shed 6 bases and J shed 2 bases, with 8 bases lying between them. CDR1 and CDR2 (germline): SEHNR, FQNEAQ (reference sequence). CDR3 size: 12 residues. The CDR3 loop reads CASSAGTYEQYF. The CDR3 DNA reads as TGTGCCAGCAGTGCCGGGACCTACGAGCAGTACTTC.

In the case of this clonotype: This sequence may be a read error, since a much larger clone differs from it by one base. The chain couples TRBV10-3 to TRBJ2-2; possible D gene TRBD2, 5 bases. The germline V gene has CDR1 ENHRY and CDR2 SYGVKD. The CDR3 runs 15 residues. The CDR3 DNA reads TGTGCCATCAGTGAGGAAGGTTCGAACACCGGGAAGCTGTTTTTT. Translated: CAISEEGSNTGKLFF.

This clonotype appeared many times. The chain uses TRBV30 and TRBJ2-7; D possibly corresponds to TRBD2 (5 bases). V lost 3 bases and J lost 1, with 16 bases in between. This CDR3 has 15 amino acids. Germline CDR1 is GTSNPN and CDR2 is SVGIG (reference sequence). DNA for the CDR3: TGTGCCTGGAGCAACGTGCCGCGGGCGTCCTACGAGCAGTACTTC. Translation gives CAWSNVPRASYEQYF.

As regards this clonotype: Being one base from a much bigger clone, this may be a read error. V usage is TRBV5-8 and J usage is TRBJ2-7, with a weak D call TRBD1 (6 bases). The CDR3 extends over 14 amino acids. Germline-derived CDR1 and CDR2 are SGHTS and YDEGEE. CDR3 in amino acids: CANSPRQASYEQYF. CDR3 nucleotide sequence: TGTGCCAACAGCCCCCGACAGGCCAGTTACGAGCAGTACTTC. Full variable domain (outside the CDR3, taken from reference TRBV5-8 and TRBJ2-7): EAGVTQSPTHLIKTRGQQATLRCSPISGHTSVYWYQQALGLGLQFLLWYDEGEERNRGNFPPRFSGRQFPNYSSELNVNALELEDSALYLCANSPRQASYEQYFGPGTRLTVT.

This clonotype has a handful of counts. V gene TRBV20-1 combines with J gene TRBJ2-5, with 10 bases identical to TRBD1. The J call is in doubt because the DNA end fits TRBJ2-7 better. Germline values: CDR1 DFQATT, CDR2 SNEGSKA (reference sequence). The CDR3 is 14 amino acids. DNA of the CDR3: TGCAGTGCTAGGATGGGGACAGGGGCCTACGAGCAGTACTTC. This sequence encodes CSARMGTGAYEQYF.

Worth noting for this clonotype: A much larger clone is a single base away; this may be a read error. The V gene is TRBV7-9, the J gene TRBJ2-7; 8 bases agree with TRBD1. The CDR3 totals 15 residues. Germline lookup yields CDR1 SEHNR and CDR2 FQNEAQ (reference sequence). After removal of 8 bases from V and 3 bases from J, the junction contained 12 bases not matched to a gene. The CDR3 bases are TGTGCCAGCGGCTCGGCCCGGGACAGGTTCTACGAGCAGTACTTC. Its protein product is CASGSARDRFYEQYF.

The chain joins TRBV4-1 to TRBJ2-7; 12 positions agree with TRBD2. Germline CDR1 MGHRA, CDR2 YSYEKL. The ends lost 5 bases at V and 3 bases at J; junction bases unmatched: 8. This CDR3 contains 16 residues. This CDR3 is CASSYLELAGGYEQYF. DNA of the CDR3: TGCGCCAGCAGCTACCTTGAACTAGCGGGGGGCTACGAGCAGTACTTC.

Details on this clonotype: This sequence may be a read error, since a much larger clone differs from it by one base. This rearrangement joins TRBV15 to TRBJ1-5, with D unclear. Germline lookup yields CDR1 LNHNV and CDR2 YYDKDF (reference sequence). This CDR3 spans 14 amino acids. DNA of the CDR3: TGTGCCATCAGCAGCTACGATAGCAATCAGCCCCAGCATTTT. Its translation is CAISSYDSNQPQHF.

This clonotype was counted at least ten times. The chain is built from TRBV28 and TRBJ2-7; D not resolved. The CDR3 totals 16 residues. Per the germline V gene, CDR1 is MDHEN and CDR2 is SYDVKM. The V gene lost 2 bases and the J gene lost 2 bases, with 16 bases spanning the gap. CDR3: CASSLVRTNTPYEQYF. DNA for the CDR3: TGTGCCAGCAGTTTAGTCCGGACCAATACCCCCTACGAGCAGTACTTC.

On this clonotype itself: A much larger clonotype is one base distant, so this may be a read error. The CDR3 is CASSPGNYEQCF. DNA of the CDR3: TGTGCCAGCAGCCCGGGAAACTACGAGCAGTGCTTC. The chain employs TRBV12-3 or TRBV12-4 and TRBJ2-7; D may be TRBD2 (5 bases). This CDR3 has 12 amino acids.

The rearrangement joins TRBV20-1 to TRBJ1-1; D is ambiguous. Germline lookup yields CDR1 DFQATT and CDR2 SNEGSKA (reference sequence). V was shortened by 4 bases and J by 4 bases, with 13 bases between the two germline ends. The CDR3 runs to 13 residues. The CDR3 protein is CSAIGMAGTEAFF. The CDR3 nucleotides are TGCAGTGCTATAGGGATGGCGGGCACTGAAGCTTTCTTT.

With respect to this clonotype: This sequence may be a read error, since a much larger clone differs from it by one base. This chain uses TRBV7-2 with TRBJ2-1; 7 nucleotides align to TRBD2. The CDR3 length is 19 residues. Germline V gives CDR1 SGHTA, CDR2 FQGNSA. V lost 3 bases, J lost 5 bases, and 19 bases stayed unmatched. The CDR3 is CASSFSSIWGLQKNNEQFF. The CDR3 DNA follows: TGTGCCAGCAGCTTCTCTTCGATATGGGGACTACAAAAGAACAATGAGCAGTTCTTC.

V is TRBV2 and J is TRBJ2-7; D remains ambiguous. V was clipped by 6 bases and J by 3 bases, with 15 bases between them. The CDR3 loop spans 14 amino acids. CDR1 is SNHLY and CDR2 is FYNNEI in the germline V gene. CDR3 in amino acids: CASRLAEQLYEQYF. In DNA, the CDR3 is TGTGCCAGCAGACTCGCCGAACAGCTCTACGAGCAGTACTTC. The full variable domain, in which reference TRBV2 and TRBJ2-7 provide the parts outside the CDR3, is EPEVTQTPSHQVTQMGQEVILRCVPISNHLYFYWYRQILGQKVEFLVSFYNNEISEKSEIFDDQFSVERPDGSNFTLKIRSTKLEDSAMYFCASRLAEQLYEQYFGPGTRLTVT.

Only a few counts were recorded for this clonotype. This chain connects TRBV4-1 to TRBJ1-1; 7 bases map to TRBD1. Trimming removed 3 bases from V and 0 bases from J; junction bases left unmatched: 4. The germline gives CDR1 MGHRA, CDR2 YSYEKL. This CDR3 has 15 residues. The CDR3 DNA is TGCGCCAGCAGCCATGCCGGGACAGTGAACACTGAAGCTTTCTTT. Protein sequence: CASSHAGTVNTEAFF.

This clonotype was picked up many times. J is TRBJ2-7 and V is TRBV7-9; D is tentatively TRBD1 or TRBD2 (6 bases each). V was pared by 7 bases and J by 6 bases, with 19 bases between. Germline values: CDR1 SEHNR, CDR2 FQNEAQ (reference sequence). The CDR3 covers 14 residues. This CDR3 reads CASTLETGALEQYF. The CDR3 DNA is TGTGCCAGCACCCTCGAAACGGGGGCTCTCGAGCAGTACTTC.

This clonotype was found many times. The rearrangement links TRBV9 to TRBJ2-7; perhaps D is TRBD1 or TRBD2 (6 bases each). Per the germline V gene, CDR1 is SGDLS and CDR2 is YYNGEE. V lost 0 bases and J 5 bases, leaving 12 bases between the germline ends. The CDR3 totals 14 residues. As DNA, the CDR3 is TGTGCCAGCAGCGTAGGGGGGGCAGGTAACGAGCAGTACTTC. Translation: CASSVGGAGNEQYF.

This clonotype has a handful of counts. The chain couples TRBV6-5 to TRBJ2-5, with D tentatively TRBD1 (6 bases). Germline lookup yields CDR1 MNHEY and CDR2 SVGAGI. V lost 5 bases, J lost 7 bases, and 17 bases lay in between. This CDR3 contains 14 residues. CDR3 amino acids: CASSPEGVRGTQYF. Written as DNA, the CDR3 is TGTGCCAGCAGTCCCGAGGGGGTACGCGGGACCCAGTACTTC.

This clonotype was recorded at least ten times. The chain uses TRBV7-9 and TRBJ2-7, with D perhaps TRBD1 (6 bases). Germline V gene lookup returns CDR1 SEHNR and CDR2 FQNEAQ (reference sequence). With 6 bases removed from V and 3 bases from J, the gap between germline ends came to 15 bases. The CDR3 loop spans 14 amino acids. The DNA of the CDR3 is TGTGCCAGCAGACCCCACCTAGGGGGCTACGAGCAGTACTTC. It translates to CASRPHLGGYEQYF.